Listed here are 18 T cell receptor beta chains from one sample, sequenced in a study of T cell responses to AZD1222 COVID-19 vaccine. Assay: immunoSEQ multiplex PCR; the TCRdb copy retains only in-frame clones and omits some. The repertoire holds 120,000 to 150,000 clones, with roughly nine tenths as singletons. Sequenced material: peripheral blood, taken 28 days after the second AZD1222 dose. The receptors stem from an adult who received the AZD1222 COVID-19 vaccine.

The chain combines TRBV3-1 (or the pseudogene TRBV3-2) with TRBJ2-7; D gene uncertain. Germline lookup yields CDR1 LGHDT and CDR2 YNNKEL (reference sequence). CDR3 length: 10 residues. V gave up 3 bases and J gave up 7 bases, with 4 bases separating them. The CDR3 bases are TGTGCCAGCAGCCACGGGGAGCAGTACGTC. Protein product: CASSHGEQYV.

The V and J genes are TRBV10-3 and TRBJ1-5; no clear D gene. V lost 4 bases, J lost 1 base, and 2 bases lay in between. The germline V gene encodes CDR1 ENHRY and CDR2 SYGVKD. There are 12 residues in the CDR3. CDR3 sequence reads: CAISASNQPQHF. The CDR3 nucleotides read TGTGCCATCAGTGCCAGCAATCAGCCCCAGCATTTT.

V usage is TRBV20-1 and J usage is TRBJ1-1, with D unresolved. The germline CDR1 and CDR2 sequences are DFQATT and SNEGSKA (reference sequence). V was trimmed by 3 bases and J by 5 bases, leaving 4 bases between them. The CDR3 covers 10 residues. The DNA for the CDR3 is TGCAGTGCTAGGAGGACTGAAGCTTTCTTT. Translation gives CSARRTEAFF.

This chain connects TRBV28 to TRBJ2-1; the D is unclear. The V end lost 5 bases, the J end lost 15 bases, and 17 bases lay between the germline ends. The CDR3 totals 12 residues. Per the germline V gene, CDR1 is MDHEN and CDR2 is SYDVKM. The CDR3 nucleotides read TGTGCCAGCAGTCCCCGGCAATTCCCCCGGTTCTTC. It translates to CASSPRQFPRFF. Full variable domain (remainder filled in from reference TRBV28 and TRBJ2-1): DVKVTQSSRYLVKRTGEKVFLECVQDMDHENMFWYRQDPGLGLRLIYFSYDVKMKEKGDIPEGYSVSREKKERFSLILESASTNQTSMYLCASSPRQFPRFFGPGTRLTVL.

The genes are TRBV28 and TRBJ1-2; 7 nucleotides align to TRBD1. Germline CDR1 is MDHEN and CDR2 is SYDVKM. The V gene end was trimmed by 7 bases and the J gene end by 2 bases; junction bases not matched to a gene: 1. The CDR3 runs to 12 residues. The CDR3 nucleotides are TGTGCCAGCATGGGACAGAACTATGGCTACACCTTC. This sequence encodes CASMGQNYGYTF.

This clone has only a few counts. The genes are TRBV7-2 and TRBJ1-1; 8 bases line up with TRBD1. The germline V gene encodes CDR1 SGHTA and CDR2 FQGNSA. The junction had 5 bases not matched to a gene; V was cut back by 4 bases and J by 4 bases. The CDR3 loop spans 14 amino acids. The CDR3 sequence is CASSSYRGTTEAFF. DNA for the CDR3: TGTGCCAGCAGCTCATACAGGGGGACCACTGAAGCTTTCTTT. The complete variable domain, with remaining parts taken from reference TRBV7-2 and TRBJ1-1, reads GAGVSQSPSNKVTEKGKDVELRCDPISGHTALYWYRQSLGQGLEFLIYFQGNSAPDKSGLPSDRFSAERTGGSVSTLTIQRTQQEDSAVYLCASSSYRGTTEAFFGQGTRLTVV.

This chain connects TRBV12-3 or TRBV12-4 to TRBJ1-2; D may be TRBD1 (5 bases). This CDR3 has 13 residues. V dropped 10 bases and J dropped 2 bases, with 14 bases sitting between them. The CDR3 DNA is TGTGCCACCCAAAGGGGCCAGAACTATGGCTACACCTTC. As protein: CATQRGQNYGYTF.

The V and J genes are TRBV11-1 and TRBJ2-2, with TRBD2 matching 8 bases. The ends lost 5 bases at V and 3 bases at J; junction bases unmatched: 8. CDR1 SGHAT and CDR2 FQDESV come from the germline V gene (reference sequence). The CDR3 has 16 amino acids. Written as DNA, the CDR3 is TGTGCCAGCAGCCCCCGGGTAGCGGGGTACACCGGGGAGCTGTTTTTT. Translating gives CASSPRVAGYTGELFF.

The rearrangement uses TRBV28 and TRBJ1-1, with 10 bases that match TRBD1. V was clipped by 1 base and J by 2 bases; unmatched bases: 13. The CDR3 is 19 amino acids. The germline gives CDR1 MDHEN, CDR2 SYDVKM. This CDR3 reads CASSLFGGRQGARNTEAFF. CDR3 coding DNA: TGTGCCAGCAGTTTATTTGGCGGCCGACAGGGGGCGAGAAACACTGAAGCTTTCTTT.

This clone was counted once. This chain links TRBV15 with TRBJ2-2; D is undetermined. CDR3 length: 14 amino acids. V dropped 0 bases and J dropped 5 bases, with 7 bases sitting between them. Germline CDR1 and CDR2: LNHNV and YYDKDF (reference sequence). CDR3 in DNA: TGTGCCACCAGCAGAGACCCGACGACCGGGGAGCTGTTTTTT. It codes for CATSRDPTTGELFF.

This clone was detected a few times. V gene TRBV6-4 combines with J gene TRBJ2-2; 8 nucleotides line up with TRBD2. In germline, CDR1 is MRHNA, CDR2 SNTAGT. The CDR3 sequence is 15 residues long. V gave up 2 bases and J gave up 3 bases; unmatched junction bases: 2. CDR3 coding DNA: TGTGCCAGCAGTGACCCGGGACTAGACACCGGGGAGCTGTTTTTT. Translated, it gives CASSDPGLDTGELFF.

V is TRBV6-5 and J is TRBJ1-1; D not resolved. The CDR3 length is 15 residues. The germline V gene encodes CDR1 MNHEY and CDR2 SVGAGI. The ends were cut back, 0 bases at V and 1 base at J, with 9 bases in the middle. CDR3 in DNA: TGTGCCAGCAGTTACTCCCCTCACCCGAACACTGAAGCTTTCTTT. It translates to CASSYSPHPNTEAFF.

The rearrangement links TRBV21-1 to TRBJ1-1. TRBV21-1 is a pseudogene segment. The CDR3 is 15 residues long. The DNA for the CDR3 is TGTGCCAGCAGCAATCAAGGGACGGTGAACACTGAAGCTTTCTTT. It yields the protein CASSNQGTVNTEAFF.

This chain connects TRBV23-1 to TRBJ1-1; D not certain. TRBV23-1 belongs to the ORF category, with a function that is uncertain. The CDR3 totals 14 residues. V was shortened by 9 bases and J by 4 bases, with 18 bases between the two germline ends. The CDR3 spells CASPGVLSGTEAFF. In nucleotides, the CDR3 is TGCGCCAGTCCCGGGGTCCTATCGGGCACTGAAGCTTTCTTT.

This clone was seen only once. The V call is TRBV9, the J call TRBJ2-3; 11 bases line up with TRBD2. From germline, CDR1 is SGDLS and CDR2 YYNGEE. V lost 1 base to trimming and J lost 6 bases; unmatched junction nucleotides: 10. This CDR3 is built from 17 residues. The CDR3 region has the DNA TGTGCCAGCAGCGTAAGGGATCTAGCGGGAGGCGGGGATACGCAGTATTTT. Its translation: CASSVRDLAGGGDTQYF.

The chain is built from TRBV19 and TRBJ1-2; D is possibly TRBD1 (5 bases). The length of the CDR3 is 13 residues. Trimming shortened V by 7 bases and J by 2 bases, and 11 bases separated the two germline ends. Germline CDR1 LNHDA, CDR2 SQIVND (reference sequence). The CDR3 protein is CASIPRGNYGYTF. The CDR3 coding sequence is TGTGCCAGTATCCCCCGGGGGAACTATGGCTACACCTTC. The whole variable domain, remainder taken from reference TRBV19 and TRBJ1-2, is DGGITQSPKYLFRKEGQNVTLSCEQNLNHDAMYWYRQDPGQGLRLIYYSQIVNDFQKGDIAEGYSVSREKKESFPLTVTSAQKNPTAFYLCASIPRGNYGYTFGSGTRLTVV.

The rearrangement uses TRBV18 and TRBJ2-6; D unclear. Germline loops: CDR1 KGHSH, CDR2 LQKENI. V lost 2 bases and J lost 0, with 5 bases in between. The CDR3 loop spans 15 amino acids. Here the CDR3 DNA reads TGTGCCAGCTCACCAAGAGTCTCTGGGGCCAACGTCCTGACTTTC. This codes for CASSPRVSGANVLTF.

V gene TRBV28 combines with J gene TRBJ1-5, with D unresolved. Germline V gives CDR1 MDHEN, CDR2 SYDVKM. V was shortened by 10 bases and J by 3 bases, with 25 bases between the two germline ends. The CDR3 is 17 amino acids. DNA for the CDR3: TGTGCCATCCGAAGCCGACCAAAACAATCGAACAATCAGCCCCAGCATTTT. Translating it yields CAIRSRPKQSNNQPQHF.